A single sample is the source of the 7 T cell receptor beta chains below, sequenced in a study of T cell responses to AZD1222 COVID-19 vaccine. The data were produced by immunoSEQ multiplex PCR, yet TCRdb's version contains in-frame clones alone and is incomplete. The data show more than 80,000 clones, approximately 86% seen once. This material consisted of peripheral blood, taken on day 0 of AZD1222 vaccination. These receptors were obtained from an adult in good health.

V usage is TRBV4-3 and J usage is TRBJ2-2; 7 bases map to TRBD2. Germline CDR1 and CDR2: LGHNA and YSLEER. The ends lost 1 base at V and 6 bases at J; junction bases unmatched: 11. The CDR3 totals 17 residues. The CDR3 spells CASSQVSGASGPGELFF. The CDR3 coding sequence is TGCGCCAGCAGCCAAGTGTCGGGAGCTAGCGGCCCCGGGGAGCTGTTTTTT.

The chain uses TRBV5-1 and TRBJ2-1, with TRBD1 matching over 8 bases. Germline CDR1 SGHRS, CDR2 YFSETQ. CDR3 length equals 16 residues. With 0 bases clipped from V and 9 bases from J, the junction kept 11 bases outside the gene matches. The CDR3 region has the DNA TGCGCCAGCAGCTTGGCACAGGGGGGATTGCAAGGTGAGCAGTTCTTC. Its protein product is CASSLAQGGLQGEQFF.

This sequence joins TRBV5-1 and TRBJ1-2; 8 bases are a match to TRBD1. Looked up from germline, CDR1 is SGHRS and CDR2 is YFSETQ. This CDR3 is built from 18 residues. V trimming: 4 bases; J trimming: 4 bases; junction bases outside the gene matches: 18. This CDR3 is CASSPWPDRGGTSYGYTF. The DNA for the CDR3 is TGCGCCAGCAGCCCGTGGCCCGACAGGGGAGGAACTAGCTATGGCTACACCTTC.

The V call is TRBV15, the J call TRBJ2-7; D ambiguous. CDR3 size: 14 residues. The V end lost 0 bases, the J end lost 3 bases, and 9 bases lay between the germline ends. CDR1 LNHNV and CDR2 YYDKDF come from the germline V gene (reference sequence). The CDR3 sequence: CATSRDLSDYEQYF. The CDR3 nucleotides are TGTGCCACCAGCAGAGATTTGTCGGACTACGAGCAGTACTTC.

This chain connects TRBV11-2 to TRBJ1-4; 7 bases match TRBD1. J gave up 5 bases and V 5 bases, and 8 bases lay outside the gene matches. The CDR3 is 15 residues long. Per the germline V gene, CDR1 is SGHAT and CDR2 is FQNNGV. The CDR3 protein is CASSPLQGMNEKLFF. The DNA of the CDR3 is TGTGCCAGCAGCCCGTTACAGGGGATGAATGAAAAACTGTTTTTT.

Of note for this clone: The junction differs from germline at one of its ends, possibly a read error. This rearrangement joins TRBV5-1 to TRBJ2-2, with a possible D match to TRBD2 (6 bases). The CDR3 is made up of 16 amino acids. Germline loops: CDR1 SGHRS, CDR2 YFSETQ. CDR3 DNA: TGCGCCAGCCGCTTGGGGGGACTTAGGAACACCGGGGAGCTGTTTTTT. Protein product: CASRLGGLRNTGELFF.

The V and J genes are TRBV27 and TRBJ2-2; possibly TRBD1 for D (6 bases). Per the germline V gene, CDR1 is MNHEY and CDR2 is SMNVEV (reference sequence). V shed 7 bases and J shed 5 bases, with 14 bases lying between them. The CDR3 loop spans 14 amino acids. For the CDR3, the DNA is TGTGCCAGCAACCGTTGGGGGCAGACCGGGGAGCTGTTTTTT. Protein product: CASNRWGQTGELFF.